Listed here is a single T cell receptor beta chain. Its antigen is not known. The data were obtained in a study of regulatory T cells in long-lasting Graves disease. Study-wide points: Newly diagnosed disease favored TRBV20-1 and TRBJ2-1 over persistent disease.

For TCR beta, libraries came from iRepertoire HTBI primers and Arm-PCR of CDR3 regions. TCRdb itself ran the multiplex PCR reads through MiXCR, one entry per CDR3 protein. There are about 460,000 distinct CDR3 sequences in the sample; approximately 14% occur only once, and approximately 17% lies in the top ten. Time point denoted: newly diagnosed GD, antithyroid drugs for less than 3 months. The TCR library was made from RNA extracted from PBMCs. Germline CDR1 reads SGHRS; CDR2 reads YFSETQ. The CDR3 covers 20 residues. With V trimmed by 4 bases and J by 0 bases, 14 bases remained unmatched. These records were also assigned to another study, of T cells in Graves' hyperthyroidism and ophthalmopathy. As reported in that work: Stable hyperthyroidism: no ophthalmopathy progression over 18 months of follow-up.

This specimen was peripheral blood mononuclear cells (PBMCs), taken at new diagnosis, from a patient treated with antithyroid drugs. This sequence originates from a woman aged 50 to 60 with Graves disease. The chain employs TRBV5-1 and TRBJ2-7, with TRBD2 matching 15 bases. CDR3 in amino acids: CASSDTTLGTSGRPSYEQYF. The CDR3 coding sequence is TGCGCCAGCAGCGACACTACCTTAGGGACTAGCGGGAGGCCCTCCTACGAGCAGTACTTC.